This TCR beta chain was identified in a study of blood T cells in healthy people across ages. Points from the study as a whole: Possibly, changes in expanded clonotypes were confounded because donor CMV status was unknown. Diversity was estimated from one million T cells, and these estimates were considered underestimates.

V was clipped by 2 bases and J by 1 base, with 20 bases between them. Germline values: CDR1 DFQATT, CDR2 SNEGSKA (reference sequence). This CDR3 spans 17 amino acids. Details on this clonotype: Its antigen is not identified.

Using a J-beta primer mix together with a sample-barcoded 5' primer, a second PCR was run for about 6 to 11 cycles. TCRdb passed the 5' RACE reads through MiXCR, listing each CDR3 protein once. The table lists 1.5 million to 2 million distinct CDR3 sequences, under 30% of them singletons. The J gene is TRBJ1-1, the V gene TRBV20-1; D is ambiguous. Sequencing was done on a sample of blood. The TCR comes from a woman aged 25 to 39 in good health. The CDR3 DNA follows: TGCAGTGCTAGACCCACCCTATCCCAGCAACCGAACACTGAAGCTTTCTTT. Its translation is CSARPTLSQQPNTEAFF.